Listed below are T cell receptor beta chains from one sample, sequenced in a study of siplizumab effects on memory and regulatory T cells. Sequencing was performed with immunoSEQ multiplex PCR; in TCRdb, only in-frame clones are kept and a portion is missing. Of over 90,000 clones in the sample, 80% to 95% are singletons; the top ten hold around 1.1%. The sequencing input was CD4+ T cells sorted from blood. Receptors originate from a human donor in good health. The CDR3 runs from the conserved cysteine through the conserved F or W. The D gene is left open where the match is weak. Size is stated for part of the rows, as once, few or many counts, or as a class when the clone is expanded.

cdr3_aa cdr3_nt clone_size v_call d_call j_call
CASSQDQYRGHYGYTF TGTGCCAGCAGCCAAGACCAATACAGGGGGCACTATGGCTACACCTTC . TRBV14 TRBD1 TRBJ1-2
CASSAENTEAFF TGTGCCAGCAGTGCAGAGAACACTGAAGCTTTCTTT . TRBV2 . TRBJ1-1
CASSYRIQGSEQYF TGTGCCAGCAGTTACCGCATCCAGGGATCCGAGCAGTACTTC . TRBV25-1 . TRBJ2-7
CASSLGGSNTGELFF TGTGCCAGCAGCTTAGGGGGCTCGAACACCGGGGAGCTGTTTTTT . TRBV11-3 . TRBJ2-2
CASSLYGSREGHTEAFF TGTGCCAGCAGCTTATATGGGTCCCGGGAGGGGCACACTGAAGCTTTCTTT . TRBV7-9 . TRBJ1-1
CASSWVAGAEGETQYF TGCGCCAGCAGCTGGGTAGCGGGAGCAGAGGGAGAGACCCAGTACTTC . TRBV5-1 TRBD2 TRBJ2-5
CASSLGIFAGGPETDTQYF TGTGCCAGCAGCTTAGGAATTTTTGCGGGAGGACCGGAGACAGATACGCAGTATTTT . TRBV11-3 TRBD2 TRBJ2-3
CASSFGLGRGNTEAFF TGTGCCAGCAGCTTTGGGCTGGGGCGGGGGAACACTGAAGCTTTCTTT . TRBV5-4 . TRBJ1-1
CASSLMTGANTEAFF TGTGCCAGCAGTTTAATGACAGGGGCGAACACTGAAGCTTTCTTT . TRBV27 TRBD1 TRBJ1-1
CASSLGVRRTLETQYF TGCGCCAGCAGCTTGGGCGTCCGTAGAACCCTAGAGACCCAGTACTTC . TRBV5-1 . TRBJ2-5
CASSLYRDRLGKLFF TGTGCCAGCAGTCTATACCGGGACCGCCTTGGAAAACTGTTTTTT once TRBV28 . TRBJ1-4
CASSLTGLSTNEKLFF TGTGCCAGCAGTCTCACAGGGTTGTCGACTAATGAAAAACTGTTTTTT once TRBV28 . TRBJ1-4
CASSFRGEGPRYEQYF TGTGCCAGCAGTTTCCGAGGGGAAGGGCCCCGATACGAGCAGTACTTC . TRBV28 . TRBJ2-7
CASSFLSSGDDNEQFF TGTGCCAGCAGTTTTTTGTCTAGCGGGGACGACAATGAGCAGTTCTTC . TRBV27 TRBD2 TRBJ2-1
CAWTWDRDSEQYF TGTGCCTGGACCTGGGACAGGGATTCCGAGCAGTACTTC . TRBV30 TRBD1 TRBJ2-7
CAISEGQSISPQHF TGTGCCATCAGCGAGGGACAGTCCATCAGCCCCCAGCATTTT once TRBV10-3 TRBD1 TRBJ1-5
CASRNIAGGFHEQFF TGTGCCAGTAGAAATATAGCGGGAGGATTTCATGAGCAGTTCTTC . TRBV19 TRBD2 TRBJ2-1
CASSPIQGSSYEQYF TGTGCCAGCTCACCGATACAGGGTAGCTCCTACGAGCAGTACTTC . TRBV18 . TRBJ2-7
CASSLSGSGNTIYF TGCGCCAGCAGCTTGTCAGGCTCTGGAAACACCATATATTTT . TRBV5-1 . TRBJ1-3
CASYTGSANVLTF TGTGCCAGCTATACTGGGTCGGCCAACGTCCTGACTTTC once TRBV28 . TRBJ2-6
CASSLGDYGYTF TGTGCCAGCAGCTTAGGGGACTATGGCTACACCTTC . TRBV11-2 . TRBJ1-2
CASSPLLQGRYEQYF TGTGCCAGCAGTCCTCTTTTACAGGGGCGCTACGAGCAGTACTTC . TRBV28 TRBD1 TRBJ2-7
CASGSSANEQFF TGTGCCAGCGGGTCTAGCGCCAATGAGCAGTTCTTC . TRBV7-9 . TRBJ2-1
CASSTPQGYEQYF TGTGCCAGCAGTACCCCACAGGGCTACGAGCAGTACTTC . TRBV28 . TRBJ2-7
CSAGQGISNEQFF TGCAGCGCCGGACAGGGGATAAGCAATGAGCAGTTCTTC . TRBV29-1 TRBD1 TRBJ2-1
CASSSGSYTGELFF TGCGCCAGCAGCTCCGGATCCTATACCGGGGAGCTGTTTTTT . TRBV5-1 . TRBJ2-2
CASSLTTGGAEPQHF TGTGCCAGCAGTTTAACGACAGGGGGCGCGGAGCCCCAGCATTTT . TRBV28 TRBD1 TRBJ1-5
CARPPGQGGSEWGNSPLHF TGTGCCAGACCGCCGGGACAGGGAGGTAGCGAATGGGGAAATTCACCCCTCCACTTT . TRBV5-3 TRBD1 TRBJ1-6
CASSNQGNTEAFF TGTGCCAGTAGTAACCAGGGGAACACTGAAGCTTTCTTT . TRBV19 . TRBJ1-1
CASSLSRASSTDTQYF TGTGCCAGCAGTTTATCTAGGGCATCTAGCACAGATACGCAGTATTTT . TRBV28 . TRBJ2-3
CASSLFKGQVGYTF TGTGCCAGCAGCTTGTTTAAGGGGCAGGTTGGCTACACCTTC . TRBV5-4 . TRBJ1-2
CASSVVITTEAFF TGTGCCAGCAGTGTAGTGATTACCACTGAAGCTTTCTTT few TRBV2 . TRBJ1-1
CASSVGSGRNEKLFF TGTGCCAGCAGCGTAGGTTCAGGCAGAAATGAAAAACTGTTTTTT once TRBV9 . TRBJ1-4
CASSQQQGFREQFF TGTGCCAGCAGCCAACAACAGGGTTTTAGGGAGCAGTTCTTC . TRBV14 . TRBJ2-1
CASSPPDRSAQYF TGTGCCAGCTCACCACCAGACAGGTCCGCGCAGTATTTT . TRBV18 . TRBJ2-3
CASSLDWTVQETQYF TGTGCCAGCAGCTTAGATTGGACAGTCCAAGAGACCCAGTACTTC once TRBV11-2 . TRBJ2-5
CATSRVFGSPVGYTF TGTGCCACCAGCAGAGTATTTGGCAGCCCTGTGGGCTACACCTTC . TRBV15 . TRBJ1-2
CASKEIGALGYEQYF TGTGCCAGCAAAGAGATAGGGGCTCTCGGATACGAGCAGTACTTC once TRBV27 . TRBJ2-7
CASSPGTEIGGTQYF TGTGCCAGCAGTCCCGGGACCGAGATAGGTGGGACCCAGTACTTC . TRBV28 . TRBJ2-5
CASSLMGTGTGNTIYF TGTGCCAGCAGCTTAATGGGGACAGGGACAGGAAACACCATATATTTT . TRBV7-3 TRBD1 TRBJ1-3
CSAGTGNTEAFF TGCAGTGCCGGGACGGGGAACACTGAAGCTTTCTTT . TRBV29-1 . TRBJ1-1
CASSPTTGPGEQYF TGTGCCAGCAGCCCGACCACAGGGCCAGGCGAGCAGTACTTC few TRBV6-5 . TRBJ2-7
CASSLRRAGYGYTF TGTGCCAGCAGCTTACGTAGGGCAGGGTATGGCTACACCTTC once TRBV27 . TRBJ1-2
CASSVEQGAHEQYF TGTGCCAGCAGCGTAGAACAGGGTGCCCACGAGCAGTACTTC . TRBV9 . TRBJ2-7
CASSGVGGWRQPQHF TGTGCCAGCAGTGGGGTGGGGGGATGGCGCCAGCCCCAGCATTTT . TRBV2 . TRBJ1-5
CASSLATSSYNEQFF TGTGCCAGCAGCTTAGCCACTAGCTCCTACAATGAGCAGTTCTTC . TRBV7-2 . TRBJ2-1
CASSSGTRLYNEQFF TGTGCCAGCAGTTCGGGGACTAGGCTCTACAATGAGCAGTTCTTC . TRBV6-5 TRBD2 TRBJ2-1
CASKEFTDTQYF TGTGCCAGCAAGGAGTTCACAGATACGCAGTATTTT . TRBV28 . TRBJ2-3
CASSESGRNEQFF TGTGCCAGCAGTGAGAGCGGGAGGAATGAGCAGTTCTTC . TRBV6-1 TRBD2 TRBJ2-1
CASSPVAGRNTIYF TGTGCCAGCTCACCCGTGGCTGGCAGAAACACCATATATTTT once TRBV18 . TRBJ1-3
CASSLYSIGVQGDTQYF TGTGCCAGCAGCTTATATAGTATCGGAGTCCAAGGAGATACGCAGTATTTT . TRBV7-2 . TRBJ2-3
CATSRAGGGTGGDTQYF TGTGCCACCAGCAGAGCCGGTGGAGGGACCGGGGGAGATACGCAGTATTTT . TRBV15 . TRBJ2-3
CASRKTGYNEQFF TGTGCCAGCAGGAAGACAGGGTACAATGAGCAGTTCTTC . TRBV6-5 TRBD1 TRBJ2-1
CASSRSLAGGSETQYF TGTGCCAGCAGCCGCAGCCTAGCGGGAGGGTCAGAGACCCAGTACTTC . TRBV5-4 TRBD2 TRBJ2-5
CASSPGQGKETQYF TGTGCCAGCTCACCAGGACAGGGCAAAGAGACCCAGTACTTC . TRBV18 TRBD1 TRBJ2-5